Sequencing of this TCR beta chain was carried out in a study of naive and memory T cell subsets. General study findings and limits: TCR transcript changes with activation or differentiation may affect this RNA method.

Ligated cDNA underwent four rounds of PCR with nested alpha and beta constant region primers and SP2. Reverse transcription of blood and skin TCR RNA was primed at alpha and beta constant regions. Each CDR3 protein is one row after TCRdb ran MiXCR on the 5' RACE reads. The sample lists more than 45,000 distinct CDR3 sequences; over 7% were seen once. The library had UMIs added by 3' ligation of an oligonucleotide to TCR cDNA. Adult healthy volunteers gave 2.5 ml peripheral blood for whole-blood RNA. Unsorted total RNA, about 1 to 1000 ng, was DNase treated before reverse transcription. With regard to this clonotype: The antigen is unknown.

Trimming shortened V by 4 bases and J by 6 bases, and 11 bases separated the two germline ends. The CDR3 length is 13 residues. CDR1 is MNHEY and CDR2 is SVGAGI in the germline V gene. This TCR was sampled from a male donor in good health. The chain carries TRBV6-5 and TRBJ2-3, with D perhaps matching TRBD2 (5 bases). CDR3 DNA: TGTGCCAGCAGTTTCGTCCCGGGGGATACGCAGTATTTT. Its translation is CASSFVPGDTQYF.